These 17 T cell receptor beta chains originate from one sample sequenced in a study of control samples from healthy donors and cancer patients. Produced via immunoSEQ multiplex PCR; TCRdb's table is partial and in-frame only. The table lists 28,000 or so clones, about 81% of them singletons. Sequencing input: PBMCs. The source is a man aged 55-75 years with colorectal cancer.

The V and J genes are TRBV27 and TRBJ2-1; TRBD2 matches at 8 bases. The ends lost 3 bases at V and 1 base at J; junction bases unmatched: 5. From germline, CDR1 is MNHEY and CDR2 SMNVEV (reference sequence). The CDR3 contains 16 residues. The DNA of the CDR3 is TGTGCCAGCAGTTTCCTCGCGGGGGGATCCTACAATGAGCAGTTCTTC. Protein product: CASSFLAGGSYNEQFF.

The chain combines TRBV6-2 or TRBV6-3 with TRBJ2-3; possible D gene TRBD1, 6 bases. Trimming removed 5 bases at V and 3 bases at J, with 15 bases between. CDR1 and CDR2 from the germline V gene are MNHEY and SVGEGT. The CDR3 loop spans 15 amino acids. CDR3 sequence (DNA): TGTGCCAGCAGTGCTGGACAGCACCTAACAGATACGCAGTATTTT. Translated: CASSAGQHLTDTQYF.

This clone came up a few times. The genes are TRBV7-2 and TRBJ1-1, with TRBD1 identical over 8 bases. Germline values: CDR1 SGHTA, CDR2 FQGNSA. J gave up 7 bases and V 5 bases, and 12 bases lay outside the gene matches. This CDR3 comprises 15 residues. The CDR3 protein is CASSLRTGNGGEAFF. The CDR3 coding sequence is TGTGCCAGCAGCCTCCGGACAGGGAATGGGGGTGAAGCTTTCTTT.

The rearrangement uses TRBV5-1 and TRBJ2-4; D is possibly TRBD2 (6 bases). V was clipped by 3 bases and J by 0 bases, with 25 bases between them. Per the germline V gene, CDR1 is SGHRS and CDR2 is YFSETQ. The CDR3 loop spans 20 amino acids. DNA of the CDR3: TGCGCCAGCAGCTCGGCTCCTATGGCGGGGCTTCTACTAGCCAAAAACATTCAGTACTTC. It is translated as CASSSAPMAGLLLAKNIQYF.

V and J are TRBV6-4 and TRBJ2-3; 8 bases align to TRBD1. Trimming removed 8 bases from V and 1 base from J; junction bases left unmatched: 8. Germline V gene sequence: CDR1 MRHNA, CDR2 SNTAGT. This CDR3 spans 15 amino acids. The CDR3 DNA follows: TGTGCCAGCGGAAAACAGGGGGGTGGCACAGATACGCAGTATTTT. This encodes CASGKQGGGTDTQYF.

V usage is TRBV5-5 and J usage is TRBJ1-3; D gene ambiguous. Trimming cost V 0 bases and J 4 bases, with 5 bases left between them. Germline V gene data show CDR1 as SGHKS and CDR2 as YYEKEE (reference sequence). The CDR3 loop spans 13 amino acids. CDR3 in amino acids: CASSLVRGNTIYF. CDR3 nucleotide sequence: TGTGCCAGCAGCTTGGTAAGGGGAAACACCATATATTTT.

The chain employs TRBV15 and TRBJ2-1; 9 bases line up with TRBD1. The CDR3 sequence is 15 residues long. CDR1 LNHNV and CDR2 YYDKDF come from the germline V gene (reference sequence). The V gene end was trimmed by 8 bases and the J gene end by 1 base; junction bases not matched to a gene: 6. CDR3 protein: CATQRGTGSYNEQFF. The CDR3 DNA reads TGTGCCACCCAGCGAGGGACAGGGTCCTACAATGAGCAGTTCTTC.

With respect to this clone: Other nucleotide sequences in the sample specify the same CDR3. The rearrangement links TRBV12-3 or TRBV12-4 to TRBJ1-5, with D possibly matching TRBD1 (6 bases). The CDR3 has 13 amino acids. V lost 8 bases, J lost 7 bases, and 15 bases lay in between. The CDR3 DNA is TGTGCCAGCGGAGGGGGTGTCGGGCAGCCCCAGCATTTT. It codes for CASGGGVGQPQHF.

Written as DNA, the CDR3 is TGTGCCAGCAGCTTCGCTGGGGGGTACATTCAGTACTTC. This codes for CASSFAGGYIQYF. The chain combines TRBV6-2 or TRBV6-3 with TRBJ2-4, with D maybe TRBD2 (6 bases). This CDR3 spans 13 amino acids. Germline V gives CDR1 MNHEY, CDR2 SVGEGT. Between the trimmed V and J ends, which lost 6 bases and 8 bases, there was a span of 14 bases.

V is TRBV9 and J is TRBJ1-6; TRBD1 is a possible D gene (6 bases). Germline assignment: CDR1 SGDLS and CDR2 YYNGEE. The CDR3 contains 14 residues. V lost 4 bases to trimming and J lost 7 bases, with 12 bases between them. CDR3 DNA sequence: TGTGCCAGCAGCCTAGGGGGAATAAATTCACCCCTCCACTTT. Amino acid sequence: CASSLGGINSPLHF.

This clone appeared a few times. J is TRBJ2-3 and V is TRBV5-1, with D perhaps TRBD1 (5 bases). CDR3 length equals 14 residues. V was pared by 2 bases and J by 2 bases, with 9 bases between. CDR1 and CDR2 (germline): SGHRS, YFSETQ. The CDR3 DNA is TGCGCCAGCAGCTTAGGGGTCTACACAGATACGCAGTATTTT. Translated: CASSLGVYTDTQYF.

This clone appeared a single time. V is TRBV9 and J is TRBJ1-4; D ambiguous. Germline-derived CDR1 and CDR2 are SGDLS and YYNGEE. The CDR3 contains 14 residues. V was shortened by 3 bases and J by 6 bases, with 12 bases between the two germline ends. The CDR3 here is CASSEPSGDEKLFF. In nucleotides, the CDR3 is TGTGCCAGCAGCGAGCCATCCGGGGATGAAAAACTGTTTTTT.

This clone has just one count. This chain uses TRBV2 with TRBJ1-5; D might be TRBD1 (5 bases). Deletions cut 9 bases from V and 7 bases from J, with 19 bases between. This CDR3 is 14 amino acids long. Per germline, CDR1 SNHLY and CDR2 FYNNEI. The CDR3 here is CASGGEGGVQPQHF. The CDR3 nucleotides read TGTGCCAGTGGAGGGGAGGGAGGGGTACAGCCCCAGCATTTT.

The chain is built from TRBV11-2 and TRBJ1-5, with a possible D match to TRBD1 (6 bases). CDR3 size: 14 residues. V gave up 5 bases and J gave up 3 bases, with 11 bases separating them. CDR1 is SGHAT and CDR2 is FQNNGV in the germline V gene. CDR3 sequence (DNA): TGTGCCAGCAGCCAGAGGGGGTACAATCAGCCCCAGCATTTT. The encoded protein is CASSQRGYNQPQHF.

The chain uses TRBV6-2 or TRBV6-3 and TRBJ1-5; TRBD1 might be the D (6 bases). The CDR3 totals 15 residues. Trimming pared 0 bases from V and 7 bases from J, leaving 13 bases between. Per the germline V gene, CDR1 is MNHEY and CDR2 is SVGEGT. The CDR3 spells CASSYSTRGGQPQHF. The CDR3 bases are TGTGCCAGCAGTTACTCGACCAGGGGAGGACAGCCCCAGCATTTT.

The rearrangement uses TRBV6-5 and TRBJ1-1; no definite D call. Trimming removed 0 bases at V and 1 base at J, with 9 bases between. Germline-derived CDR1 and CDR2 are MNHEY and SVGAGI. This CDR3 has 15 amino acids. CDR3 bases: TGTGCCAGCAGTTACTCGAATGCGGAGAACACTGAAGCTTTCTTT. Encoded protein: CASSYSNAENTEAFF.

The chain carries TRBV4-3 and TRBJ2-6; D possibly uses TRBD1 or TRBD2 (5 bases each). Germline lookup yields CDR1 LGHNA and CDR2 YSLEER. The V and J ends lost 1 base and 4 bases respectively, with 14 bases between them. The CDR3 is 17 residues long. The CDR3 loop is CASSQGGNGPGANVLTF. The CDR3 DNA follows: TGCGCCAGCAGCCAAGGGGGGAATGGACCAGGGGCCAACGTCCTGACTTTC.